The TCR beta chain described here comes from a study of blood T cell repertoires in COVID-19. Study at large: Researchers got acute and convalescent COVID-19 samples from the United States, Italy and Spain.

The germline gives CDR1 SGDLS, CDR2 YYNGEE. The length of the CDR3 is 15 residues. Unmatched junction bases numbered 7, after V lost 5 bases and J lost 4 bases. The method was immunoSEQ multiplex PCR; TCRdb's version includes in-frame clones alone and lacks a portion of them. Among 250,000 to 300,000 clones listed, about 86% were seen once. This rearrangement joins TRBV9 to TRBJ1-4, with 8 bases identical to TRBD1. Material for sequencing was peripheral blood. The sequence was collected from a man older than 75 with acute or convalescent COVID-19. The CDR3 sequence is CASSPGQGFNEKLFF. The CDR3, as DNA: TGTGCCAGCAGTCCAGGACAGGGATTTAATGAAAAACTGTTTTTT.